One sample yielded the 18 T cell receptor beta chains listed below, sequenced in a study of T cell changes during pregnancy in multiple sclerosis. Profiled with immunoSEQ multiplex PCR; TCRdb holds only in-frame clones, not every one. The sample contains fewer than 95,000 clones, approximately 92% of which appear only once. The sample was peripheral blood, taken in the first trimester of pregnancy. These receptors all stem from a female donor with multiple sclerosis, enrolled in a pregnancy study.

The chain recombines TRBV4-1 with TRBJ2-7, with a possible D match to TRBD1 (6 bases). The germline CDR1 and CDR2 sequences are MGHRA and YSYEKL. V was clipped by 3 bases and J by 1 base, with 13 bases between them. The CDR3 extends over 15 amino acids. Written as DNA, the CDR3 is TGCGCCAGCAGCCAGCGACAGGAACATTCCTACGAGCAGTACTTC. Translation gives CASSQRQEHSYEQYF.

V and J are TRBV5-4 and TRBJ2-2, with D maybe TRBD1 (5 bases). CDR1 is SGHNT and CDR2 is YYREEE in the germline V gene (reference sequence). V lost 1 base and J lost 6, with 19 bases in between. This CDR3 is 17 amino acids long. As DNA, the CDR3 is TGTGCCAGCAGCTTGTCAGGGTATCAGGGTACGCCCGGGGAGCTGTTTTTT. Its protein product is CASSLSGYQGTPGELFF.

The CDR3 DNA follows: TGTGCCAGCAGTTGGGTTGGGACAGGGTCCTACGAGCAGTACTTC. This gives the protein CASSWVGTGSYEQYF. The chain couples TRBV27 to TRBJ2-7, with 9 bases identical to TRBD1. The CDR3 length is 15 residues. CDR1 and CDR2 from the germline V gene are MNHEY and SMNVEV (reference sequence). V shed 4 bases and J 1 base; nucleotides not matched to a gene: 5.

This rearrangement joins TRBV18 to TRBJ1-5; D gene unclear. The V gene's germline CDR1 is KGHSH and CDR2 LQKENI. V lost 6 bases and J 1 base, leaving 4 bases between the germline ends. This CDR3 has 12 amino acids. In DNA form, the CDR3 reads TGTGCCAGCTCCCGGAGCAATCAGCCCCAGCATTTT. As protein: CASSRSNQPQHF.

A single count supports this clone. The chain has TRBV6-5 and TRBJ1-5; D call uncertain. V was cut by 9 bases and J by 2 bases, with 14 bases left in between. Germline loops: CDR1 MNHEY, CDR2 SVGAGI. The CDR3 sequence is 14 residues long. The CDR3 DNA reads TGTGCCAGTGGCGGGGATAGAGGCAATCAGCCCCAGCATTTT. The encoded protein is CASGGDRGNQPQHF.

The chain has TRBV5-4 and TRBJ1-1, with 7 bases lining up with TRBD1. The CDR3 covers 15 residues. CDR1 SGHNT and CDR2 YYREEE come from the germline V gene (reference sequence). V lost 4 bases and J lost 1; bases outside the gene matches: 7. The CDR3 nucleotides are TGTGCCAGCAGCGAAGGGGGCTGGGAGAACACTGAAGCTTTCTTT. Its translation is CASSEGGWENTEAFF.

About this clone: One junction end disagrees with the germline gene, perhaps due to a read error. The sample carries other DNA sequences with the same CDR3. This chain connects TRBV5-1 to TRBJ2-7; 7 nucleotides match TRBD1. CDR3 size: 14 residues. From germline, CDR1 is SGHRS and CDR2 YFSETQ. CDR3 sequence reads: CASTPGQASYEQYF. The CDR3 bases are TGCGCCAGCACCCCAGGACAGGCCTCCTATGAGCAGTACTTC.

The V call is TRBV18, the J call TRBJ1-5; 7 nucleotides match TRBD1. Germline V gives CDR1 KGHSH, CDR2 LQKENI. The V and J ends lost 3 bases and 0 bases, in that order; junction bases with no gene match: 5. This CDR3 contains 16 residues. The CDR3: CASSPSTGISNQPQHF. The CDR3 nucleotides are TGTGCCAGCTCACCGTCGACAGGGATTAGCAATCAGCCCCAGCATTTT.

The chain joins TRBV7-2 to TRBJ1-4; 9 nucleotides line up with TRBD1. V trimming: 3 bases; J trimming: 6 bases; junction bases outside the gene matches: 5. The CDR3 runs to 15 residues. Germline V gene lookup returns CDR1 SGHTA and CDR2 FQGNSA. CDR3 sequence (DNA): TGTGCCAGCAGCTTCAGACAGGGGGGCTATGAAAAACTGTTTTTT. It translates to CASSFRQGGYEKLFF.

The V call is TRBV29-1, the J call TRBJ1-3; D not certain. CDR3 length equals 14 residues. CDR1 is SQVTM and CDR2 is ANQGSEA in the germline V gene. V lost 2 bases to trimming and J lost 4 bases, with 12 bases between them. The CDR3 coding sequence is TGCAGCGTTGAATCGGCAGGAACGGGAAACACCATATATTTT. It translates to CSVESAGTGNTIYF.

The V call is TRBV5-6, the J call TRBJ2-1, with TRBD1 matching 8 bases. This CDR3 contains 17 residues. CDR1 is SGHDT and CDR2 is YYEEEE in the germline V gene. Losses at the gene ends were 6 bases for V and 4 bases for J; bases not matched to a gene: 15. As DNA, the CDR3 is TGTGCCAGCATGGGATGGACAGGGTATGGGTTATACAATGAGCAGTTCTTC. The encoded protein is CASMGWTGYGLYNEQFF.

V and J are TRBV10-3 and TRBJ1-3, with unresolved D. The germline V and J ends were trimmed by 1 base and 3 bases, with 7 bases remaining between them. Germline CDR1 is ENHRY and CDR2 is SYGVKD. The CDR3 contains 14 residues. The CDR3 bases are TGTGCCATCAGTGAGTTGGAGGTTGGAAACACCATATATTTT. Its protein product is CAISELEVGNTIYF.

The genes are TRBV11-3 and TRBJ2-3; a weak D match, TRBD1 (7 bases). The CDR3 length is 15 residues. The V end lost 5 bases, the J end lost 3 bases, and 15 bases lay between the germline ends. From germline, CDR1 is SGHNT and CDR2 YENEEA. CDR3 amino acids: CASSAGGTETDTQYF. In nucleotides, the CDR3 is TGTGCCAGCAGCGCCGGAGGGACAGAAACAGATACGCAGTATTTT.

The V call is TRBV5-4, the J call TRBJ2-5, with D possibly being TRBD2 (6 bases). The germline V gene encodes CDR1 SGHNT and CDR2 YYREEE (reference sequence). Trimming shortened V by 3 bases and J by 2 bases, and 8 bases separated the two germline ends. The CDR3 contains 13 residues. The CDR3 DNA reads TGTGCCAGCAGCTCTGGACTACAAGAGACCCAGTACTTC. Translating it yields CASSSGLQETQYF.

This chain links TRBV5-4 with TRBJ2-3; 13 bases fit TRBD2. V lost 5 bases, J lost 6 bases, and 6 bases stayed unmatched. The CDR3 covers 15 residues. Germline CDR1 is SGHNT and CDR2 is YYREEE (reference sequence). CDR3 sequence (DNA): TGTGCCAGCAGGTCACTAGCGGGGGGGTTGGATACGCAGTATTTT. Its translation is CASRSLAGGLDTQYF.

Only a few counts were recorded for this clone. The chain joins TRBV6-5 to TRBJ1-1; no definite D call. The length of the CDR3 is 11 residues. Germline V gene lookup returns CDR1 MNHEY and CDR2 SVGAGI. With 9 bases removed from V and 4 bases from J, the gap between germline ends came to 9 bases. The CDR3 DNA is TGTGCCAGTTCGGGGTCCACTGAAGCTTTCTTT. Protein: CASSGSTEAFF.

V gene TRBV28 combines with J gene TRBJ2-3; 7 positions agree with TRBD2. There are 14 residues in the CDR3. J lost 1 base, V lost 2 bases, and 0 bases had no gene match. Germline CDR1 is MDHEN and CDR2 is SYDVKM. The CDR3 nucleotides are TGTGCCAGCAGTTTACTAGCGGGCACAGATACGCAGTATTTT. This sequence encodes CASSLLAGTDTQYF. Looking up the rest from reference TRBV28 and TRBJ2-3 gives the full variable domain: DVKVTQSSRYLVKRTGEKVFLECVQDMDHENMFWYRQDPGLGLRLIYFSYDVKMKEKGDIPEGYSVSREKKERFSLILESASTNQTSMYLCASSLLAGTDTQYFGPGTRLTVL.

The genes are TRBV30 and TRBJ2-4, with D unresolved. Germline V gene sequence: CDR1 GTSNPN, CDR2 SVGIG (reference sequence). V was trimmed by 1 base and J by 8 bases, leaving 12 bases between them. The CDR3 is made up of 13 amino acids. The CDR3 is CAWSASGPDIQYF. In DNA, the CDR3 is TGTGCCTGGAGTGCATCAGGCCCTGACATTCAGTACTTC.